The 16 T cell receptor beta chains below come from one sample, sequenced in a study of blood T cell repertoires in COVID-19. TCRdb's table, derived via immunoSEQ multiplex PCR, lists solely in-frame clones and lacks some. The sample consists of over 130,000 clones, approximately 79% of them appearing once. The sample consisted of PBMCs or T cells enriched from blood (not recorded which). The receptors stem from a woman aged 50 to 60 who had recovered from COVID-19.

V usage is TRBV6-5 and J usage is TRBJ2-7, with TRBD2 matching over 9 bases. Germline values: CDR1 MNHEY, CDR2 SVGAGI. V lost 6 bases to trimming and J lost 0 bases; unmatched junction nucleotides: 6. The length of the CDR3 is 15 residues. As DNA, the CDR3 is TGTGCCAGCAGCCTGACTAGCGGAAACTCCTACGAGCAGTACTTC. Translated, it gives CASSLTSGNSYEQYF.

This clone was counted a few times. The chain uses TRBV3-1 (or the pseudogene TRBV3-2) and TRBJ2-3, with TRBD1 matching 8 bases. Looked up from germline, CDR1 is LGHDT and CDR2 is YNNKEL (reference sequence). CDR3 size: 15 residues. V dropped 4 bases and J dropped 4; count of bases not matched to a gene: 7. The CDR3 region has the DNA TGTGCCAGCAGCCGAGGACAGGGTGGACCAGATACGCAGTATTTT. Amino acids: CASSRGQGGPDTQYF.

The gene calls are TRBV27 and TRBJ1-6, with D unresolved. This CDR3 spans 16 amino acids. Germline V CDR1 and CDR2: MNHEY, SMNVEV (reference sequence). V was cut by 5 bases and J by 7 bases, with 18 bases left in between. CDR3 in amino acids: CASSITTGVGNSPLHF. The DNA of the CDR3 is TGTGCCAGCAGTATCACCACGGGAGTTGGAAATTCACCCCTCCACTTT.

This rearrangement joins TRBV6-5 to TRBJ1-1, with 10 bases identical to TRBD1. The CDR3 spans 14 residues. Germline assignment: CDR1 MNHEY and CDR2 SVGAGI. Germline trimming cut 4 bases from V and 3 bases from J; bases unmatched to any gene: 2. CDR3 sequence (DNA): TGTGCCAGCAGTTGGACAGGGGGTTACACTGAAGCTTTCTTT. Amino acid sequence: CASSWTGGYTEAFF.

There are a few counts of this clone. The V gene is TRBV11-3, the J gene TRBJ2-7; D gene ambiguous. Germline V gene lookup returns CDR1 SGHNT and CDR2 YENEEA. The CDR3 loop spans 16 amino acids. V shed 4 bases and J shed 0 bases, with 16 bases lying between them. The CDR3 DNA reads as TGTGCCAGCAGCTCATCGGGTTATACAAGCTCCTACGAGCAGTACTTC. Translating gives CASSSSGYTSSYEQYF. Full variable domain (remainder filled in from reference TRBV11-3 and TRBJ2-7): EAGVVQSPRYKIIEKKQPVAFWCNPISGHNTLYWYLQNLGQGPELLIRYENEEAVDDSQLPKDRFSAERLKGVDSTLKIQPAELGDSAVYLCASSSSGYTSSYEQYFGPGTRLTVT.

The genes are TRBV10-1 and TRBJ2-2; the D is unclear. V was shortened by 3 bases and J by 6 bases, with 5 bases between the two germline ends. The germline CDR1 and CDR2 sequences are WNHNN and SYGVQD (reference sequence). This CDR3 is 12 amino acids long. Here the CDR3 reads CASSDGPGELFF. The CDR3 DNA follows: TGCGCCAGCAGTGATGGCCCCGGGGAGCTGTTTTTT.

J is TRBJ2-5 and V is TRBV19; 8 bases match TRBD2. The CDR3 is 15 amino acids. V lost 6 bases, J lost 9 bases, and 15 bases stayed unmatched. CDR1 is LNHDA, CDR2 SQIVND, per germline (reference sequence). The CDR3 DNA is TGTGCCAGTAGCCCACGGGACCAACTTAGCGGGGCCCAGTACTTC. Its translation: CASSPRDQLSGAQYF.

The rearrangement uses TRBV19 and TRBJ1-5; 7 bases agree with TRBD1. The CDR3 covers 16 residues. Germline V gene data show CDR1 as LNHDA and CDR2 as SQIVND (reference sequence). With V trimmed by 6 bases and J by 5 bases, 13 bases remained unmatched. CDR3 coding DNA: TGTGCCAGTAGATTAAGAACCGGGACAGTGGATCAGCCCCAGCATTTT. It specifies CASRLRTGTVDQPQHF.

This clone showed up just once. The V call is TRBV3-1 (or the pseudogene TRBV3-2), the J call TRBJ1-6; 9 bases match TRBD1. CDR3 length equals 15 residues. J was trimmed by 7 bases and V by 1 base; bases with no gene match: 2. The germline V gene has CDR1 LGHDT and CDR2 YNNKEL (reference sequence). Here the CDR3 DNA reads TGTGCCAGCAGCCAAGCGACAGGGGGGAATTCACCCCTCCACTTT. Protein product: CASSQATGGNSPLHF.

In DNA form, the CDR3 reads TGTGCCAGCAGCTTATTGGCGGATACTGAAGCTTTCTTT. Residues: CASSLLADTEAFF. The J gene is TRBJ1-1, the V gene TRBV7-9; D is uncertain. The V end lost 2 bases, the J end lost 5 bases, and 9 bases lay between the germline ends. The CDR3 loop spans 13 amino acids. CDR1 is SEHNR and CDR2 is FQNEAQ in the germline V gene (reference sequence).

The CDR3 loop is CASSQGSGGSLGGTDTQYF. The DNA of the CDR3 is TGTGCCAGCAGCCAAGGGAGCGGGGGTTCCCTAGGGGGCACAGATACGCAGTATTTT. The gene calls are TRBV14 and TRBJ2-3; 8 bases are shared with TRBD2. The CDR3 loop spans 19 amino acids. Trimming removed 1 base from V and 1 base from J; junction bases left unmatched: 13. Germline V lookup: CDR1 SGHDN, CDR2 FVKESK.

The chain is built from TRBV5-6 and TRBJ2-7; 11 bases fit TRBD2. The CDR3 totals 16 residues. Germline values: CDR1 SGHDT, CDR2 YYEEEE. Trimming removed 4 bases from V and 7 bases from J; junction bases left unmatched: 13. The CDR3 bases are TGTGCCAGCAGCGAAACTAGCGGGGGCCCTCGGTGGGAGCAGTACTTC. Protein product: CASSETSGGPRWEQYF.

The CDR3 spells CASSPQGKTYNEQFF. The CDR3 DNA reads TGTGCCAGCTCACCACAGGGGAAAACCTACAATGAGCAGTTCTTC. The J gene is TRBJ2-1, the V gene TRBV18; a weak D match, TRBD1 (5 bases). The germline V gene encodes CDR1 KGHSH and CDR2 LQKENI. Between the trimmed V and J ends, which lost 1 base and 2 bases, there was a span of 9 bases. CDR3 length: 15 amino acids. The full variable domain, with the rest looked up from reference TRBV18 and TRBJ2-1, is NAGVMQNPRHLVRRRGQEARLRCSPMKGHSHVYWYRQLPEEGLKFMVYLQKENIIDESGMPKERFSAEFPKEGPSILRIQQVVRGDSAAYFCASSPQGKTYNEQFFGPGTRLTVL.

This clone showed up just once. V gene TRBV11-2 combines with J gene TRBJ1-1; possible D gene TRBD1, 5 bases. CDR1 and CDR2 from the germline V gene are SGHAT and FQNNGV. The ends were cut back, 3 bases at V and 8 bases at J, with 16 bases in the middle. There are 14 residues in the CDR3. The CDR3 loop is CASSFAGRGGEAFF. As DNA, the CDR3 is TGTGCCAGCAGCTTCGCAGGTAGGGGAGGCGAAGCTTTCTTT.

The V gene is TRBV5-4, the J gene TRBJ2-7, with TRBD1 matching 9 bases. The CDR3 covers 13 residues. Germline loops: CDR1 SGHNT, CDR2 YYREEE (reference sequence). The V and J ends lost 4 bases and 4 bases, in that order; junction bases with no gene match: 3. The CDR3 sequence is CASSRGQGYEQYF. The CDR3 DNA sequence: TGTGCCAGCAGCCGGGGACAGGGTTACGAGCAGTACTTC.

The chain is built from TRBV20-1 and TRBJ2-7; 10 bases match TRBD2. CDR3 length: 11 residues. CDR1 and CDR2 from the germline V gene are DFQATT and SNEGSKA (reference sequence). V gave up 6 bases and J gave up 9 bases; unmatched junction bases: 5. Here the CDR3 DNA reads TGCAGTGCCGGACTAGCGGAAACGCAGTACTTC. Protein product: CSAGLAETQYF.